Listed below are T cell receptor beta chains from one sample, sequenced in a study of cytomegalovirus exposure and HLA in healthy donors. The protocol was immunoSEQ multiplex PCR, while the TCRdb copy is restricted to in-frame clones and leaves out a portion. The table lists tens of thousands of clones, about 73% of them singletons. The source material was PBMCs. The source of these receptors is a woman aged 50 to 60 in good health and CMV-seropositive. Each CDR3 is given with its conserved first and last residue. The D gene is left open where the match is weak. Only part of the rows carry a size: once, few, many, or a class if the clone is expanded.

>TRBV18|16|.|TRBJ2-1|TRBD1
TGTGCCAGCTCCCTGACGTTATTGCAGGGGGCCGATGAGCAGTTCTTC
CASSLTLLQGADEQFF
>TRBV27|14|.|TRBJ1-4|TRBD1
TGTGCCAGCAGCCTCGACAGGGGTGAGGAAAAACTGTTTTTT
CASSLDRGEEKLFF
>TRBV10-1|15|few|TRBJ2-1|.
TGCGCCAGCAGTGAGGGCGGGATGGGGTACAATGAGCAGTTCTTC
CASSEGGMGYNEQFF
>TRBV27|16|.|TRBJ2-7|TRBD2
TGTGCCAGCAGGACTCCGGGACTAGCGGGGACCTACGAGCAGTACTTC
CASRTPGLAGTYEQYF
>TRBV2|16|once|TRBJ1-3|TRBD1
TGTGCCAGCAGTCCGGGACAGACTTACTCTGGAAACACCATATATTTT
CASSPGQTYSGNTIYF
>TRBV27|14|.|TRBJ1-2|TRBD1
TGTGCCAGCAGTTTGGACAGGACTAACTATGGCTACACCTTC
CASSLDRTNYGYTF
>TRBV7-2|14|few|TRBJ2-7|TRBD2
TGTGCCAGCAGCTTAAAGACTAGCGGCTACGAGCAGTACTTC
CASSLKTSGYEQYF
>TRBV7-9|11|.|TRBJ1-1|.
TGTTCCAGCAGCTTTAGCACTGAAGCTTTCTTT
CSSSFSTEAFF
>TRBV27|16|.|TRBJ1-5|.
TGTGCCAGCAGTTTATCGAATGGCCGATCCGGGCAGCCCCAGCATTTT
CASSLSNGRSGQPQHF
>TRBV29-1|11|.|TRBJ1-2|TRBD1
TGCAGCGTCCGACAGGGGTATGGCTACACCTTC
CSVRQGYGYTF
>TRBV27|15|.|TRBJ2-2|TRBD2
TGTGCCAGCAGTTTAGCGGGAGGGCCCGGCGGGGAGCTGTTTTTT
CASSLAGGPGGELFF
>TRBV18|12|.|TRBJ2-1|.
TGTGCCAGCTCACCGGACTATAATGAGCAGTTCTTC
CASSPDYNEQFF
>TRBV10-1|13|many|TRBJ1-1|.
TGCGCCAGCAGGCTGACACTGAACACTGAAGCTTTCTTT
CASRLTLNTEAFF
>TRBV10-3|14|.|TRBJ1-3|TRBD1
TGTGCCATCGCGGACAGGGGGAAAGGAAACACCATATATTTT
CAIADRGKGNTIYF
>TRBV7-2|11|few|TRBJ2-3|.
TGTGCCAGCAGCCCCCGCGTGGCGCAGTATTTT
CASSPRVAQYF
>TRBV30|14|.|TRBJ1-2|.
TGTGCCTGGAGAGCGGGACGGGGGGAGGGTGGCTACACCTTC
CAWRAGRGEGGYTF
>TRBV15|13|.|TRBJ1-1|.
TGTGCCACCAGCGACCGTTCCAGGGGCGAAGCTTTCTTT
CATSDRSRGEAFF
>TRBV19|12|.|TRBJ1-2|.
TGTGCCAGTAGTTCACACAGGGACGGCTACACCTTC
CASSSHRDGYTF